This TCR beta chain was identified in a study of T cell responses to AZD1222 COVID-19 vaccine. Study-wide results and limits: Spike-specific TCR breadth and depth went up after people got two AZD1222 doses.

Between the trimmed V and J ends, which lost 4 bases and 5 bases, there was a span of 20 bases. The germline gives CDR1 SGHRS, CDR2 YFSETQ. The CDR3 extends over 16 amino acids. On this clone: What it binds is not known.

Measured with immunoSEQ multiplex PCR; TCRdb has only the in-frame clones, and not every one. Of about 90,000 clones listed, 88% were seen once; the top ten hold about 9.3%. The TCR originated in an adult in good health. Sequenced material: peripheral blood, taken on day 0 of MenACWY control vaccination. The V call is TRBV5-1, the J call TRBJ2-3, with TRBD2 as a possible D gene (6 bases). The CDR3 sequence: CASSPEGLPHIDTQYF. In DNA form, the CDR3 reads TGCGCCAGCAGCCCGGAGGGACTGCCCCATATAGATACGCAGTATTTT.